Following are 14 T cell receptor beta chains from one sample sequenced in a study of OX40 agonist ivuxolimab in advanced cancers. Produced via immunoSEQ multiplex PCR; TCRdb's table is partial and in-frame only. The sample yields around 19,000 clones, around 70% seen once. The sample was CD4+ or CD8+ T cells sorted from blood, taken in a trial of the OX40 agonist ivuxolimab. These receptors were taken from an adult with an advanced solid tumor such as melanoma, head and neck, liver or kidney cancer.

In this sample, this clone turned up a few times. The V call is TRBV28, the J call TRBJ1-1; no reliable D call. Germline values: CDR1 MDHEN, CDR2 SYDVKM. The CDR3 length is 15 residues. The ends were cut back, 8 bases at V and 4 bases at J, with 20 bases in the middle. The CDR3 sequence: CASLTLVAAVTEAFF. CDR3 DNA: TGTGCCAGCCTCACCTTAGTGGCTGCGGTCACTGAAGCTTTCTTT.

The V call is TRBV27, the J call TRBJ2-3; no reliable D call. The V and J ends lost 2 bases and 2 bases respectively, with 8 bases between them. This CDR3 is 14 amino acids long. In germline, CDR1 is MNHEY, CDR2 SMNVEV (reference sequence). CDR3 sequence (DNA): TGTGCCAGCAGTTTAGGACCGTACACAGATACGCAGTATTTT. Protein product: CASSLGPYTDTQYF.

The rearrangement uses TRBV19 and TRBJ2-7; TRBD2 might be the D (6 bases). Germline-derived CDR1 and CDR2 are LNHDA and SQIVND (reference sequence). This CDR3 region has 13 residues. V was pared by 3 bases and J by 5 bases, with 11 bases between. CDR3 DNA: TGTGCCAGTAGTATCAGCGGAGGGAACGAGCAGTACTTC. Its translation: CASSISGGNEQYF.

This clone showed up just once. The chain has TRBV7-9 and TRBJ2-7; no clear D. Per the germline V gene, CDR1 is SEHNR and CDR2 is FQNEAQ (reference sequence). Trimming cost V 5 bases and J 12 bases, with 23 bases left between them. This CDR3 contains 14 residues. The CDR3 nucleotides are TGTGCCAGCAGCCAAGATTCTGACCAACTGAAGCGGTACTTC. It translates to CASSQDSDQLKRYF.

This clone was recorded once. The chain uses TRBV7-2 and TRBJ1-2; D unresolved. Trimming took off 5 bases at V and 1 base at J, with 20 bases between the two ends. CDR3 length: 17 amino acids. The germline gives CDR1 SGHTA, CDR2 FQGNSA. In DNA form, the CDR3 reads TGTGCCAGCAGCGTAGTAGTTGGGCAAGAATTTAACTATGGCTACACCTTC. It codes for CASSVVVGQEFNYGYTF.

This chain links TRBV23-1 with TRBJ2-2; maybe TRBD1 (6 bases). TRBV23-1 is an ORF, with its function uncertain. This CDR3 region has 17 residues. V was pared by 4 bases and J by 0 bases, with 15 bases between. The chain's CDR3 is CASSLRTVNANTGELFF. The CDR3 DNA follows: TGCGCCAGCAGTCTCCGGACAGTGAACGCGAACACCGGGGAGCTGTTTTTT.

The chain combines TRBV7-2 with TRBJ2-7; perhaps TRBD1 as D (5 bases). The CDR3 runs 14 residues. Germline CDR1 is SGHTA and CDR2 is FQGNSA. V gave up 1 base and J gave up 3 bases, with 10 bases separating them. This CDR3 is CASSLGAGHYEQYF. CDR3 nucleotides: TGTGCCAGCAGCTTAGGGGCAGGGCACTACGAGCAGTACTTC. Using reference TRBV7-2 and TRBJ2-7 for the parts outside the CDR3, the full variable domain is GAGVSQSPSNKVTEKGKDVELRCDPISGHTALYWYRQSLGQGLEFLIYFQGNSAPDKSGLPSDRFSAERTGGSVSTLTIQRTQQEDSAVYLCASSLGAGHYEQYFGPGTRLTVT.

This rearrangement joins TRBV4-1 to TRBJ2-7; 8 bases agree with TRBD1. CDR1 is MGHRA, CDR2 YSYEKL, per germline. V lost 0 bases and J lost 0; bases outside the gene matches: 13. The CDR3 is 19 amino acids. This chain's CDR3 is CASSQEGGQGVRGSYEQYF. The DNA of the CDR3 is TGCGCCAGCAGCCAAGAGGGAGGACAGGGTGTTCGGGGCTCCTACGAGCAGTACTTC.

The chain has TRBV7-8 and TRBJ2-5, with D perhaps assigned TRBD1 or TRBD2 (5 bases each). This CDR3 contains 14 residues. Trimming left V 1 base short and J 7 bases short, with 13 bases between. Per the germline V gene, CDR1 is SGHVS and CDR2 is FQNEAQ. The chain's CDR3 is CASSLERGKGTQYF. In DNA form, the CDR3 reads TGTGCCAGCAGCTTAGAGAGGGGAAAGGGGACCCAGTACTTC.

This chain uses TRBV7-6 with TRBJ2-1, with D uncertain. V dropped 4 bases and J dropped 4 bases, with 20 bases sitting between them. Germline lookup yields CDR1 SGHVS and CDR2 FNYEAQ. The CDR3 totals 17 residues. CDR3: CASSSPPGGGRYNEQFF. DNA of the CDR3: TGTGCCAGCAGCTCTCCCCCCGGTGGCGGTCGGTACAATGAGCAGTTCTTC.

The J gene is TRBJ1-5, the V gene TRBV30; no definite D call. V was shortened by 6 bases and J by 1 base, with 10 bases between the two germline ends. This CDR3 has 13 amino acids. Germline CDR1 and CDR2: GTSNPN and SVGIG (reference sequence). The CDR3 sequence: CACRHASNQPQHF. The CDR3 DNA is TGTGCCTGTCGCCACGCCAGCAATCAGCCCCAGCATTTT.

This rearrangement joins TRBV28 to TRBJ1-2; D is possibly TRBD1 (5 bases). The V end was cut by 3 bases, the J end by 1 base, with 15 bases between. The CDR3 runs to 16 residues. Germline V gives CDR1 MDHEN, CDR2 SYDVKM. The CDR3 loop is CASSFPSEGSNYGYTF. CDR3 DNA: TGTGCCAGCAGTTTCCCCTCCGAGGGGAGTAACTATGGCTACACCTTC.

This clone was observed a few times. The chain combines TRBV7-9 with TRBJ1-1; possible D gene TRBD1, 5 bases. The V gene lost 4 bases and the J gene lost 8 bases, with 11 bases spanning the gap. Germline CDR1 SEHNR, CDR2 FQNEAQ (reference sequence). This CDR3 has 12 amino acids. The DNA of the CDR3 is TGTGCCAGCAGCTACGGGGGGACCGAAGCTTTCTTT. Protein: CASSYGGTEAFF.

This chain uses TRBV6-5 with TRBJ1-1; 10 nucleotides align to TRBD1. Germline V gene lookup returns CDR1 MNHEY and CDR2 SVGAGI. The CDR3 runs 14 residues. Trimming took 7 bases from V and 5 from J; bases not matched to a gene: 7. The CDR3 DNA reads TGTGCCAGCAACGACAGGGGGCCTTGGACTGAAGCTTTCTTT. Protein sequence: CASNDRGPWTEAFF.